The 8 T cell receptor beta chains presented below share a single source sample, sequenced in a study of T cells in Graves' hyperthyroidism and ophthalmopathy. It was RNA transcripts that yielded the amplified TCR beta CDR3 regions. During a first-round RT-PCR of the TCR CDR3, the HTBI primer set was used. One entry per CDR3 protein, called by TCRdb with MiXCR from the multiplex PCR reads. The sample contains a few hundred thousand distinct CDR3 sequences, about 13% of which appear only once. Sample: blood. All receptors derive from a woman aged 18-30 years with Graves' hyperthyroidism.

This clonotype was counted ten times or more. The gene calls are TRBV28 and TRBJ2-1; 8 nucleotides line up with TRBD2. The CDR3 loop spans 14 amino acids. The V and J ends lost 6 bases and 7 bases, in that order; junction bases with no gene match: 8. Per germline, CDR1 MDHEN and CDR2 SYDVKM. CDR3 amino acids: CASSPAGGSNEQFF. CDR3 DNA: TGTGCCAGCAGCCCTGCGGGAGGAAGTAATGAGCAGTTCTTC. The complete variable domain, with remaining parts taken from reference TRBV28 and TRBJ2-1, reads DVKVTQSSRYLVKRTGEKVFLECVQDMDHENMFWYRQDPGLGLRLIYFSYDVKMKEKGDIPEGYSVSREKKERFSLILESASTNQTSMYLCASSPAGGSNEQFFGPGTRLTVL.

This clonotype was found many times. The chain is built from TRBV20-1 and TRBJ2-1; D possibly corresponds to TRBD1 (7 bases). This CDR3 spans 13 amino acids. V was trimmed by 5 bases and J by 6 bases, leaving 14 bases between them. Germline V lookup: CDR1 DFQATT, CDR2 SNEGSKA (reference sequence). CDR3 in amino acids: CSAAQGGINEQFF. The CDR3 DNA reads TGCAGTGCTGCCCAGGGGGGTATCAATGAGCAGTTCTTC.

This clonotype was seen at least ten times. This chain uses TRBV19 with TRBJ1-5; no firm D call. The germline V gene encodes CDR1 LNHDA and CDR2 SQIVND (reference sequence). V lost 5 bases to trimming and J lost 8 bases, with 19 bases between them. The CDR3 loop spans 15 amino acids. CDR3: CASSRWVAEFEPQHF. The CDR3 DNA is TGTGCCAGTAGTCGGTGGGTCGCGGAGTTTGAGCCCCAGCATTTT. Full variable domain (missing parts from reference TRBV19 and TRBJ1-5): DGGITQSPKYLFRKEGQNVTLSCEQNLNHDAMYWYRQDPGQGLRLIYYSQIVNDFQKGDIAEGYSVSREKKESFPLTVTSAQKNPTAFYLCASSRWVAEFEPQHFGDGTRLSIL.

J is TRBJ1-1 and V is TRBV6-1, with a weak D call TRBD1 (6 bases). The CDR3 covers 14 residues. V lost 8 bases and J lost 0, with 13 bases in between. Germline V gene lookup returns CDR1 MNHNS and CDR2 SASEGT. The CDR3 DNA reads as TGTGCCAGCCGGACAGATCAAATGAACACTGAAGCTTTCTTT. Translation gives CASRTDQMNTEAFF.

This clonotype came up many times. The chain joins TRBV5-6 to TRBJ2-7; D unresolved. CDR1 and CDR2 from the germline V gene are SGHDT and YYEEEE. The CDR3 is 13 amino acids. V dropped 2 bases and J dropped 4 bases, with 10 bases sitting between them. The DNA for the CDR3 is TGTGCCAGCAGCTTTGTGTCGAGTTACGAGCAGTACTTC. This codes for CASSFVSSYEQYF.

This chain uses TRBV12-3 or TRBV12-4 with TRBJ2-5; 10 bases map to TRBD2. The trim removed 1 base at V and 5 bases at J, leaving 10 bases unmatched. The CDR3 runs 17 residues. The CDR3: CASSLDDLAGAGETQYF. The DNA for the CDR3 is TGTGCCAGCAGTTTAGATGATCTAGCGGGGGCCGGGGAGACCCAGTACTTC.

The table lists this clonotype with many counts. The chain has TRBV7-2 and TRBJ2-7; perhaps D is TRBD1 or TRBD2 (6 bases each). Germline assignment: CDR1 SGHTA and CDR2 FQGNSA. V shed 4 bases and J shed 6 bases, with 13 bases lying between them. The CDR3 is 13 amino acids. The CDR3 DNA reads TGTGCCAGCAGCTCCGCAGGGGACTTCGAGCAGTACTTC. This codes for CASSSAGDFEQYF.

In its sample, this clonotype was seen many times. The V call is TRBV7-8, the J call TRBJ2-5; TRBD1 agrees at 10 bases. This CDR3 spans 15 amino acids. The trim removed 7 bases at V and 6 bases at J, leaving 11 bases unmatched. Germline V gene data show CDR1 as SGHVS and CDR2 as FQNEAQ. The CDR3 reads CASNQPGQGIKTQYF. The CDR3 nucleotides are TGTGCCAGCAATCAACCGGGACAGGGGATTAAGACCCAGTACTTC.